The table lists the clone carrying this T cell receptor beta chain with a few counts. V gave up 5 bases and J gave up 9 bases, with 20 bases separating them. The CDR3 length is 15 residues. Germline V gene sequence: CDR1 MNHEY, CDR2 SVGAGI. Via MiXCR, TCRdb re-called the RT-PCR reads, giving one row per CDR3 protein. The sample has 450,000 to 600,000 distinct CDR3 sequences; 7.5% to 8.5% are singletons. This entry belongs to a study of response to subunit inactivated influenza vaccine. The chain links TRBV6-5 to TRBJ2-1, with TRBD2 as a possible D gene (7 bases). The receptor comes from a man aged 45-69 years who received an inactivated influenza vaccine. The sample consisted of PBMCs from blood, taken 23 months after vaccination. The CDR3: CASSISGGSPSEQFF. The CDR3 coding sequence is TGTGCCAGCAGTATCTCGGGGGGCAGCCCGAGTGAGCAGTTCTTC.